This T cell receptor beta chain was captured by sequencing in a study of T cells after yellow fever vaccination. This clonotype was detected a few times. V shed 2 bases and J shed 9 bases, with 10 bases lying between them. Germline V gives CDR1 MRHNA, CDR2 SNTAGT. The CDR3 is made up of 13 amino acids. TCRdb recomputed calls from the 5' RACE reads with MiXCR, one row per CDR3 protein. Counted here are roughly 190,000 distinct CDR3 sequences, approximately 11% occurring once; the ten biggest clones make up 35% to 40%. Sample: CD8+ T cells sorted from PBMCs, taken 15 days after the yellow fever booster vaccination. The chain uses TRBV6-4 and TRBJ2-2; the D gene is possibly TRBD2 (5 bases). The sequence derives from a man between 18 and 35 years old who received the YFV17D yellow fever vaccine. CDR3 protein: CASSDGLHRELFF. The CDR3 DNA reads as TGTGCCAGCAGTGACGGACTCCACCGGGAGCTGTTTTTT.